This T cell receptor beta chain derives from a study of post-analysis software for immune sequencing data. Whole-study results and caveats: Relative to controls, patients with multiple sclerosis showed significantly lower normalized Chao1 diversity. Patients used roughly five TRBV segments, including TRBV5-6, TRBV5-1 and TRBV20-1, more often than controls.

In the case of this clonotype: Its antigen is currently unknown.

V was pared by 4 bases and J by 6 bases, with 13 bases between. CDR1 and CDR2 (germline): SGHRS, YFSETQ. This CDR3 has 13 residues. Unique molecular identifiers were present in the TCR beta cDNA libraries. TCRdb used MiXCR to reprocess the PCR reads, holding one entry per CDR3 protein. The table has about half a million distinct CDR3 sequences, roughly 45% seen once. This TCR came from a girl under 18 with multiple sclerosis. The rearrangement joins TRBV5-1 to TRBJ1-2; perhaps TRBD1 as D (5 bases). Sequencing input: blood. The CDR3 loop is CASSELGQDGYTF. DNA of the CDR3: TGCGCCAGCAGCGAACTAGGACAAGATGGCTACACCTTC.